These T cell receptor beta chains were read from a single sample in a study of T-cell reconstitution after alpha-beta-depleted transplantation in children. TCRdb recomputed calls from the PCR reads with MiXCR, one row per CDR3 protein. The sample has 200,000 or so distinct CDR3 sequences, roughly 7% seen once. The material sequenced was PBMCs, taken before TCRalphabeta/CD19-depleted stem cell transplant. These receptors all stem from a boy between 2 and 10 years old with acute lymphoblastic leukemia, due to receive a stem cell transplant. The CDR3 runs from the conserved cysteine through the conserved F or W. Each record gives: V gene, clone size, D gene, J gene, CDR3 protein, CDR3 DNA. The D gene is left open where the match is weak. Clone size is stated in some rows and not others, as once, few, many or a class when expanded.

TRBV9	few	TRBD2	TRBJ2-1	CASSPQISGRNEQFF	TGTGCCAGCAGCCCACAGATTAGCGGGAGAAATGAGCAGTTCTTC
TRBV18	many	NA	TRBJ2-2	CASSPNHVGAGELFF	TGTGCCAGCTCACCGAATCACGTAGGGGCCGGGGAGCTGTTTTTT
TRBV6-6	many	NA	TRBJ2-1	CASSYSYNEQFF	TGTGCCAGCAGTTACTCTTACAATGAGCAGTTCTTC
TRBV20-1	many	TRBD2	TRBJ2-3	CSAPNTAGFTDTQYF	TGCAGTGCTCCGAACACAGCGGGGTTCACAGATACGCAGTATTTT
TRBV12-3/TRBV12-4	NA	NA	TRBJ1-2	CASSFSSQGQSNYGYTF	TGTGCCAGCAGTTTTTCGTCACAGGGTCAGTCTAACTATGGCTACACCTTC
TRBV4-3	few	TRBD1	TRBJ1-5	CASSQKTGGQPQHF	TGCGCCAGCAGCCAGAAAACAGGGGGTCAGCCCCAGCATTTT
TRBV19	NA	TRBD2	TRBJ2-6	CASAPRGEGSSGANVLTF	TGTGCCAGTGCCCCCCGGGGGGAGGGGAGCTCTGGGGCCAACGTCCTGACTTTC
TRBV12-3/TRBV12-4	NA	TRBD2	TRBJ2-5	CASSRTSGGHQETQYF	TGTGCCAGCAGCCGGACTAGCGGGGGCCATCAAGAGACCCAGTACTTC
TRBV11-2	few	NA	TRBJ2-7	CASSLGGIDYEQYF	TGTGCCAGCAGCTTAGGTGGGATCGACTACGAGCAGTACTTC
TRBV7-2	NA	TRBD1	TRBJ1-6	CASSLTGDYNSPLHF	TGTGCCAGCAGCTTGACAGGGGATTATAATTCACCCCTCCACTTT
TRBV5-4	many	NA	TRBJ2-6	CASSGVRPGANVLTF	TGTGCCAGCAGTGGTGTGAGACCTGGGGCCAACGTCCTGACTTTC
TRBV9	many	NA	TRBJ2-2	CASRGVGGGLNTGELFF	TGTGCCAGCCGGGGAGTGGGGGGCGGACTGAACACCGGGGAGCTGTTTTTT
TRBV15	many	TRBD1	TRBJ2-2	CATSRDWDREGELFF	TGTGCCACCAGCAGAGATTGGGACAGGGAAGGGGAGCTGTTTTTT
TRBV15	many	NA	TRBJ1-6	CATSRLWTPAPLHF	TGTGCCACCAGCAGACTTTGGACCCCTGCCCCCCTCCACTTT
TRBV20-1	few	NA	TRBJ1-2	CSAPPGAINYGYTF	TGCAGTGCTCCCCCGGGGGCTATTAACTATGGCTACACCTTC
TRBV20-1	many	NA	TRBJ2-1	CSARPSRRGTYNEQFF	TGCAGTGCTAGGCCCAGTCGGAGGGGGACCTACAATGAGCAGTTCTTC
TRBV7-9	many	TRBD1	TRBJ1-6	CASSFGQGYSPLHF	TGTGCCAGCAGCTTTGGACAGGGTTATTCACCCCTCCACTTT
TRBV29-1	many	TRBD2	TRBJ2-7	CSVEVSGLSYEQYF	TGCAGCGTTGAAGTTAGCGGGCTGTCCTACGAGCAGTACTTC
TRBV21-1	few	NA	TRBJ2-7	CASSVARGLAGGNSYEQYF	TGTGCCAGCAGCGTGGCGCGGGGACTAGCGGGGGGCAACTCCTACGAGCAGTACTTC
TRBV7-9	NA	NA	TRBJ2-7	CASSLESSRDREQYF	TGTGCCAGCAGCTTAGAGAGTTCGCGGGATCGGGAGCAGTACTTC
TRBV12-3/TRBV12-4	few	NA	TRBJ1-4	CASSSDLNEKLFF	TGTGCCAGCAGTTCGGACCTTAATGAAAAACTGTTTTTT
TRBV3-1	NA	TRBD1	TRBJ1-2	CASSQGQGNGYTF	TGTGCCAGCAGCCAAGGACAGGGAAATGGCTACACCTTC
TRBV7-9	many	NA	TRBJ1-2	CASSSNGGYGYTF	TGTGCCAGCAGCTCGAATGGAGGGTATGGCTACACCTTC
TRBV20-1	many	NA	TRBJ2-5	CSALARGVRETQYF	TGCAGTGCTTTAGCGAGGGGGGTTCGAGAGACCCAGTACTTC
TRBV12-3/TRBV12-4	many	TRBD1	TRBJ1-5	CASSLATGGAIRQPQHF	TGTGCCAGCAGTCTCGCGACAGGGGGCGCGATACGACAGCCCCAGCATTTT
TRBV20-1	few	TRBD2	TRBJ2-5	CSASWAGDIKETQYF	TGCAGTGCTAGTTGGGCGGGGGATATAAAAGAGACCCAGTACTTC
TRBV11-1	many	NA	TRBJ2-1	CASSPAGGEQFF	TGTGCCAGCAGCCCGGCTGGAGGAGAGCAGTTCTTC
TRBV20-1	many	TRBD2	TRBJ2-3	CSARRSGAGGSDTQYF	TGCAGTGCTAGAAGGTCAGGAGCGGGGGGGTCAGATACGCAGTATTTT
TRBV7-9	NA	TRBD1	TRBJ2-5	CASSDGTAKETQYF	TGTGCCAGCAGCGACGGGACAGCGAAAGAGACCCAGTACTTC
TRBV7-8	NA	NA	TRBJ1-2	CASSLGQGFDGYTF	TGTGCCAGCAGCTTAGGGCAGGGTTTCGATGGCTACACCTTC
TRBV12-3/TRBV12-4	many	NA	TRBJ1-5	CASSKGTSNQPQHF	TGTGCCAGCAGTAAAGGGACAAGTAATCAGCCCCAGCATTTT
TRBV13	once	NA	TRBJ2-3	CASSLLISYTDTQYF	TGTGCCAGCAGCCTTCTCATATCCTACACAGATACGCAGTATTTT
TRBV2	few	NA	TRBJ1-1	CASILAEAFF	TGTGCCAGCATCCTCGCTGAAGCTTTCTTT
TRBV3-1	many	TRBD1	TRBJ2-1	CASSHAQTGAGNEQFF	TGTGCCAGCAGCCACGCCCAGACAGGGGCTGGCAATGAGCAGTTCTTC
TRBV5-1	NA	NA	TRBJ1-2	CASSFDRALNFGYTF	TGCGCCAGCAGCTTCGACAGAGCCCTGAACTTTGGCTACACCTTC
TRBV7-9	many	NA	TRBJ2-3	CASSLGRGPDTQYF	TGTGCCAGCAGCTTAGGGCGGGGGCCAGATACGCAGTATTTT
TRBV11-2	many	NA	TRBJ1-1	CASSLGEDTEAFF	TGTGCCAGCAGCTTAGGGGAGGACACTGAAGCTTTCTTT
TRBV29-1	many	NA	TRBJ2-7	CSVISQGSFYEQYF	TGCAGCGTTATCTCACAGGGATCGTTCTACGAGCAGTACTTC
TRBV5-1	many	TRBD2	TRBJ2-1	CASSASASGGPNEQFF	TGCGCCAGCAGCGCCTCAGCTAGCGGGGGGCCTAATGAGCAGTTCTTC
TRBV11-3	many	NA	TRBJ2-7	CASSLDRGREQYF	TGTGCCAGCAGCTTAGATCGGGGGAGGGAGCAGTACTTC
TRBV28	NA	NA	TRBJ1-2	CASTSNSRNYGYTF	TGTGCCAGCACTTCGAACTCCCGTAACTATGGCTACACCTTC
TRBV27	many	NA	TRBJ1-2	CASSRGTPALNYGYTF	TGTGCCAGCAGTCGCGGGACACCTGCTCTCAACTATGGCTACACCTTC
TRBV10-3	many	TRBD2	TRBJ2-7	CAISEWSGGAYEQYF	TGTGCCATCAGTGAGTGGAGCGGGGGGGCCTACGAGCAGTACTTC
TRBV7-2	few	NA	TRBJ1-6	CASSPTLQGLYNSPLHF	TGTGCCAGCAGCCCGACCCTTCAGGGTCTCTATAATTCACCCCTCCACTTT
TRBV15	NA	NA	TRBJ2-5	CATSRQGTLAQETQYF	TGTGCCACCAGCAGGCAGGGGACGCTAGCCCAAGAGACCCAGTACTTC